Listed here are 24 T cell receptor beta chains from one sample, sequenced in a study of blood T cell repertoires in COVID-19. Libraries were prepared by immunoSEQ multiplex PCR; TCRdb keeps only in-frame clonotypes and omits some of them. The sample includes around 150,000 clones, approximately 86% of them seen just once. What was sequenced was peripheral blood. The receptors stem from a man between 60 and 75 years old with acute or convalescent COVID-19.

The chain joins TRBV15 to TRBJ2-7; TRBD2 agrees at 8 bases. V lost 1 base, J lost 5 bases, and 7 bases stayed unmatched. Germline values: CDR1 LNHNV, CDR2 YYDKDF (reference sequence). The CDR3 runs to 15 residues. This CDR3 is CATSRGSGSTHEQYF. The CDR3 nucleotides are TGTGCCACCAGCAGAGGCAGCGGGAGTACCCACGAGCAGTACTTC.

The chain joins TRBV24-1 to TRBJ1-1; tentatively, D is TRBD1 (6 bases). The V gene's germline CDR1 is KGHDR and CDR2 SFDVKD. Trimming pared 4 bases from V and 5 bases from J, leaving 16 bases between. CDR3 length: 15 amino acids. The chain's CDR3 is CATSDHRQGWTEAFF. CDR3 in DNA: TGTGCCACCAGTGACCATCGGCAGGGGTGGACTGAAGCTTTCTTT.

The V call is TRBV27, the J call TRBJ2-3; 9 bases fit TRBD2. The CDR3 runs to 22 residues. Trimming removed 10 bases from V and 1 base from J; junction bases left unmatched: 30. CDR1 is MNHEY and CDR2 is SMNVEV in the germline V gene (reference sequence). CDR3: CATPPRREGLPGVPEGTDTQYF. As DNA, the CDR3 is TGTGCCACCCCACCCCGGCGGGAGGGCCTACCTGGGGTCCCTGAGGGCACAGATACGCAGTATTTT.

The CDR3 DNA sequence: TGCAGCGTAACACTACTGTACAGGGGAGACTCTGGAAACACCATATATTTT. It specifies CSVTLLYRGDSGNTIYF. This rearrangement joins TRBV29-1 to TRBJ1-3, with TRBD1 identical over 7 bases. The CDR3 extends over 17 amino acids. Trimming removed 6 bases from V and 0 bases from J; junction bases left unmatched: 14. The germline CDR1 and CDR2 sequences are SQVTM and ANQGSEA.

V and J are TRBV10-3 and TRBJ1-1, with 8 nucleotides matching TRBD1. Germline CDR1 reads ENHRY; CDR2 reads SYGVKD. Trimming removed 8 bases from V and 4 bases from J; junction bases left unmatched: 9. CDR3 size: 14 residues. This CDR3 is CAIRLQGAGTEAFF. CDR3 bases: TGTGCCATCCGGCTCCAGGGGGCGGGCACTGAAGCTTTCTTT.

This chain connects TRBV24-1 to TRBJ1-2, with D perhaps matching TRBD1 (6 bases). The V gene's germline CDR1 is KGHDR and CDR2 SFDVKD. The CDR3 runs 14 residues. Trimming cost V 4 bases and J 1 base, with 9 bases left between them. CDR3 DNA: TGTGCCACCAGTGACCCGGACAGTAACTATGGCTACACCTTC. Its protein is CATSDPDSNYGYTF.

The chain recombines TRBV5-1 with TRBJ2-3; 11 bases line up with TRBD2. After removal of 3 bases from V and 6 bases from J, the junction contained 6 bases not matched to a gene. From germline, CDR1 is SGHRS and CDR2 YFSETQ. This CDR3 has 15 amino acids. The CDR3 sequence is CASSSLAGGFDTQYF. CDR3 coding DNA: TGCGCCAGCAGCTCCTTAGCGGGAGGGTTTGATACGCAGTATTTT.

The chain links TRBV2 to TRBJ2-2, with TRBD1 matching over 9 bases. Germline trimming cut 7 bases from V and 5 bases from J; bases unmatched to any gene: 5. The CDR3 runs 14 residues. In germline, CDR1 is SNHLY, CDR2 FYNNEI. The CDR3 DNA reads TGTGCCAGCATGACAGGGGGAAGAACCGGGGAGCTGTTTTTT. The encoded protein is CASMTGGRTGELFF.

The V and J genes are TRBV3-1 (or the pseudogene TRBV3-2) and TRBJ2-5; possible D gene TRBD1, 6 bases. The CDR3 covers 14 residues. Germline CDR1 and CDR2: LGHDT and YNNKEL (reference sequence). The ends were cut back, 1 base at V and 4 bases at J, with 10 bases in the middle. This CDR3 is CASSQGHRAETQYF. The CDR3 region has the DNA TGTGCCAGCAGCCAAGGGCACAGGGCAGAGACCCAGTACTTC.

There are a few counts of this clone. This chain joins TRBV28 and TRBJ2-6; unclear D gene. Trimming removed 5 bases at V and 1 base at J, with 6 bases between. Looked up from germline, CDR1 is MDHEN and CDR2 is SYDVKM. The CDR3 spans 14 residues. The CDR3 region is CASSEPSGANVLTF. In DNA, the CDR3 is TGTGCCAGCAGTGAGCCGTCTGGGGCCAACGTCCTGACTTTC.

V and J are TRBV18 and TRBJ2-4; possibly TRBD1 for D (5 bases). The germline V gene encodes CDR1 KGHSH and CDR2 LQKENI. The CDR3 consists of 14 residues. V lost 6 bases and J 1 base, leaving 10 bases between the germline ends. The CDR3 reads CASSMTAAKNIQYF. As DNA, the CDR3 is TGTGCCAGCTCGATGACAGCGGCCAAAAACATTCAGTACTTC.

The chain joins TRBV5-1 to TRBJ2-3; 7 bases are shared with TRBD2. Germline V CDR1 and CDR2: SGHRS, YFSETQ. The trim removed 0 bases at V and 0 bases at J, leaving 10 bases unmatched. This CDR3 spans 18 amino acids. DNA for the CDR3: TGCGCCAGCAGCTTGGTGGTGGGGCTAGCGGTAAGCACAGATACGCAGTATTTT. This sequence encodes CASSLVVGLAVSTDTQYF.

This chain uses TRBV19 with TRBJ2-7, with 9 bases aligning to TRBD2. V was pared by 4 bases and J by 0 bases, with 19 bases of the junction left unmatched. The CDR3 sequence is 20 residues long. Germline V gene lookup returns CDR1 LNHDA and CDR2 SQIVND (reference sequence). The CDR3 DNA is TGTGCCAGTAGTAACTGGCGGTATTTAGCGGGAGTTGTTTGCTCCTACGAGCAGTACTTC. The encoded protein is CASSNWRYLAGVVCSYEQYF.

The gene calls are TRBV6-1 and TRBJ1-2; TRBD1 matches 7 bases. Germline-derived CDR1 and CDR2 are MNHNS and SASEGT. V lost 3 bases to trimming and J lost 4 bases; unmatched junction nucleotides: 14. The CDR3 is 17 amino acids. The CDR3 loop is CASSETALTGSLYGYTF. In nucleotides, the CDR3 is TGTGCCAGCAGTGAGACCGCCTTGACAGGGAGTCTCTATGGCTACACCTTC.

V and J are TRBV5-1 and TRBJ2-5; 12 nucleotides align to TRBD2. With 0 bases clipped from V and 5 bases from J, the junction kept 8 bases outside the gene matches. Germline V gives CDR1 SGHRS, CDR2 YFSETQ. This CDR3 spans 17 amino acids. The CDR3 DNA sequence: TGCGCCAGCAGCTTGGAGGCTAGCGGGAGGGCCATGGAGACCCAGTACTTC. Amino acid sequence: CASSLEASGRAMETQYF.

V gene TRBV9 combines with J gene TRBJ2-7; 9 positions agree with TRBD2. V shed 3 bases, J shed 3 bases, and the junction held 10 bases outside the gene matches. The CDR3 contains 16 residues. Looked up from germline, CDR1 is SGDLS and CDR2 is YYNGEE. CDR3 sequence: CASSGKSGTSNYEQYF. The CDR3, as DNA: TGTGCCAGCAGCGGAAAATCCGGGACTAGCAACTACGAGCAGTACTTC.

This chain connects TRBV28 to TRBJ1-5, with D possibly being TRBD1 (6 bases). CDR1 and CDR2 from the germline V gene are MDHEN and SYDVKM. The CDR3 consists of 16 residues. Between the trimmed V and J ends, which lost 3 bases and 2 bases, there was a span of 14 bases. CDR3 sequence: CASSFVQGRGNQPQHF. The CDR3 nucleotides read TGTGCCAGCAGTTTCGTACAGGGACGAGGCAATCAGCCCCAGCATTTT.

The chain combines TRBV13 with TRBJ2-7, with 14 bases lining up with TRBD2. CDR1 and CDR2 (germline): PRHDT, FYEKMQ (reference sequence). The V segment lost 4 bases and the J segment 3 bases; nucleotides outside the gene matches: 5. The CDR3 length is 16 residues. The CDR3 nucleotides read TGTGCCAGCAGCTCACGGACTAGCGGGAGGTACTACGAGCAGTACTTC. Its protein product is CASSSRTSGRYYEQYF.

In DNA form, the CDR3 reads TGCAGTGCTAGTGGGACTAGCGGGAGGGTGAGGGATACGCAGTATTTT. Translated, it gives CSASGTSGRVRDTQYF. The chain uses TRBV20-1 and TRBJ2-3; 16 bases are a match to TRBD2. This CDR3 is built from 16 residues. V was pared by 3 bases and J by 6 bases, with 6 bases of the junction left unmatched. Germline V CDR1 and CDR2: DFQATT, SNEGSKA (reference sequence).

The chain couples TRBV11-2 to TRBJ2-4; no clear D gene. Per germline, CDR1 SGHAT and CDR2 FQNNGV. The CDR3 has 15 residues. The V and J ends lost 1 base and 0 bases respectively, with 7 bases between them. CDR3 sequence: CASSLVPLAKNIQYF. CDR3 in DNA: TGTGCCAGCAGCTTAGTCCCTTTAGCCAAAAACATTCAGTACTTC.

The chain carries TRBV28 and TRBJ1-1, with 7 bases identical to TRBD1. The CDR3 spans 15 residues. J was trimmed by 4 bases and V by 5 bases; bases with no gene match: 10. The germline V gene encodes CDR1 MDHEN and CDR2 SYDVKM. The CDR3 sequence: CASSPGDSRVTEAFF. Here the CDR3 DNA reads TGTGCCAGCAGTCCCGGGGACAGTCGGGTCACTGAAGCTTTCTTT.

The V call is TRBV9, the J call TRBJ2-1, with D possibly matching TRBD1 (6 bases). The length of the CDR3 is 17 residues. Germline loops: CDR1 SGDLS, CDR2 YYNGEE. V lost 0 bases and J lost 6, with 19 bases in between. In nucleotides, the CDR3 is TGTGCCAGCAGCGTAGCGGGCAGTGCAGGGGCTGGCAATGAGCAGTTCTTC. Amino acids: CASSVAGSAGAGNEQFF.

CDR3 protein: CASSLTGDHLEKLFF. The DNA for the CDR3 is TGTGCCAGTAGCCTTACAGGGGACCACCTTGAAAAACTGTTTTTT. This chain links TRBV19 with TRBJ1-4; 7 positions match TRBD1. This CDR3 is 15 amino acids long. Germline V gene lookup returns CDR1 LNHDA and CDR2 SQIVND (reference sequence). V was pared by 6 bases and J by 7 bases, with 11 bases of the junction left unmatched.

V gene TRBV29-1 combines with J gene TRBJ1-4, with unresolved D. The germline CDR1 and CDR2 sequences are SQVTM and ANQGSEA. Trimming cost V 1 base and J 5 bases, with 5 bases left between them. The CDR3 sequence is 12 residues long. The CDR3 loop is CSVEVQNEKLFF. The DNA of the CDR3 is TGCAGCGTTGAAGTACAGAATGAAAAACTGTTTTTT. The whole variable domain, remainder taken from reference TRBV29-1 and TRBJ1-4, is SAVISQKPSRDICQRGTSLTIQCQVDSQVTMMFWYRQQPGQSLTLIATANQGSEATYESGFVIDKFPISRPNLTFSTLTVSNMSPEDSSIYLCSVEVQNEKLFFGSGTQLSVL.